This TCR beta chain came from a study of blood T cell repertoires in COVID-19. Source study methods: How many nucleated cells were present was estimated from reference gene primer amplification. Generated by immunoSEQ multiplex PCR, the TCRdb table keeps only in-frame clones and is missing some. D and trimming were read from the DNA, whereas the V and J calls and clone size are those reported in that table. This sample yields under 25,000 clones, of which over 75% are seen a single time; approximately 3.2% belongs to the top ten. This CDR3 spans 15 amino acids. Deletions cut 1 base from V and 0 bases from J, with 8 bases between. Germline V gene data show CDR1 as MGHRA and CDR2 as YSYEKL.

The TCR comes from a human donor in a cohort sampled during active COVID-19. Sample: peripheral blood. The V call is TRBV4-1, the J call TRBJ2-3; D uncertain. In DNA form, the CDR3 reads TGCGCCAGCAGCCAAGTTGAACAGAGCACAGATACGCAGTATTTT. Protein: CASSQVEQSTDTQYF.